The 11 T cell receptor beta chains below come from one sample, sequenced in a study of vaccination and CD4 T cells after COVID-19. Specified treatment: approximately nine-day PBMC culture with coronavirus spike peptide pools or control peptides (ViraFEST assay). Prior to the COVID-19 pandemic (2011-2018), the unexposed donor's CD4+ T cells were collected. These receptors' antigens are unknown. Cultured CD4+ T cells had their DNA profiled by the Oncomine TCR Beta short-read assay. TCRdb re-derived calls from the PCR reads in MiXCR, one entry per CDR3 protein. Here the sample spans thousands of distinct CDR3 sequences, about 35% being singletons. Sequencing was carried out using CD4+ T cells from blood, cultured in vitro. These receptors all stem from a human donor in good health.

This chain uses TRBV5-6 with TRBJ2-7; D gene uncertain. The germline V and J ends were trimmed by 4 bases and 0 bases, with 8 bases remaining between them. In germline, CDR1 is SGHDT, CDR2 YYEEEE. The CDR3 sequence is 13 residues long. The CDR3 DNA is TGTGCCAGCAGCCCACGACCCTCCTACGAGCAGTACTTC. Encoded protein: CASSPRPSYEQYF.

This clonotype was seen only a few times. The chain joins TRBV10-2 to TRBJ1-5; D is undetermined. V gave up 2 bases and J gave up 4 bases, with 9 bases separating them. Germline CDR1 is WSHSY and CDR2 is SAAADI. CDR3 length equals 14 residues. The CDR3: CASSESELNQPQHF. The CDR3, as DNA: TGCGCCAGCAGTGAGAGTGAACTTAATCAGCCCCAGCATTTT.

The rearrangement joins TRBV20-1 to TRBJ1-2; 10 positions agree with TRBD1. After removal of 4 bases from V and 8 bases from J, the junction contained 7 bases not matched to a gene. The CDR3 contains 13 residues. CDR1 DFQATT and CDR2 SNEGSKA come from the germline V gene (reference sequence). The CDR3 bases are TGCAGTGCTAACCCGGGACAGGGGTACGGCTACACCTTC. Encoded protein: CSANPGQGYGYTF.

This clonotype was counted between two and nine times. The gene calls are TRBV4-2 and TRBJ2-5; possible D gene TRBD2, 5 bases. V gave up 3 bases and J gave up 4 bases, with 12 bases separating them. CDR1 is LGHNA, CDR2 YNFKEQ, per germline. The CDR3 runs to 14 residues. DNA of the CDR3: TGTGCCAGCAGCCAGGGTCTAGCTCCAGAGACCCAGTACTTC. As protein: CASSQGLAPETQYF.

The chain recombines TRBV6-1 with TRBJ1-2; 7 nucleotides match TRBD1. V lost 2 bases to trimming and J lost 2 bases; unmatched junction nucleotides: 8. The germline V gene has CDR1 MNHNS and CDR2 SASEGT. This CDR3 region has 16 residues. CDR3 residues: CASSEPTTGSNYGYTF. In DNA form, the CDR3 reads TGTGCCAGCAGTGAACCCACGACAGGGTCAAACTATGGCTACACCTTC.

J is TRBJ1-2 and V is TRBV9; unclear D gene. Germline values: CDR1 SGDLS, CDR2 YYNGEE. This CDR3 has 11 amino acids. The V end was cut by 3 bases, the J end by 4 bases, with 4 bases between. CDR3 DNA: TGTGCCAGCAGCGGCACCTATGGCTACACCTTC. Translated, it gives CASSGTYGYTF.

The rearrangement uses TRBV11-2 and TRBJ1-2; TRBD1 agrees at 7 bases. The germline CDR1 and CDR2 sequences are SGHAT and FQNNGV. The V segment lost 4 bases and the J segment 3 bases; nucleotides outside the gene matches: 17. This CDR3 has 18 residues. The CDR3 coding sequence is TGTGCCAGCAGCTCCCAATCATGGACAGGAATATTACACTATGGCTACACCTTC. Translating it yields CASSSQSWTGILHYGYTF.

This clonotype has more than one count but fewer than ten. This chain joins TRBV12-3 or TRBV12-4 and TRBJ1-1, with D tentatively TRBD1 (5 bases). The CDR3 covers 14 residues. The V end lost 5 bases, the J end lost 4 bases, and 14 bases lay between the germline ends. In DNA, the CDR3 is TGTGCCAGCAGTGGGCGCGGGGGAAGCACTGAAGCTTTCTTT. Translation: CASSGRGGSTEAFF.

V is TRBV7-9 and J is TRBJ1-2; possibly TRBD1 for D (6 bases). The germline CDR1 and CDR2 sequences are SEHNR and FQNEAQ (reference sequence). The CDR3 is 17 amino acids. The ends were cut back, 1 base at V and 3 bases at J, with 18 bases in the middle. CDR3 region: CASSLGGGTLTYYGYTF. DNA for the CDR3: TGTGCCAGCAGCTTAGGTGGTGGGACACTGACTTACTATGGCTACACCTTC.

This chain links TRBV7-2 with TRBJ2-3, with 9 nucleotides matching TRBD2. CDR1 is SGHTA and CDR2 is FQGNSA in the germline V gene. The CDR3 runs 16 residues. Germline trimming cut 0 bases from V and 5 bases from J; bases unmatched to any gene: 6. The CDR3: CASSLALAGVGDTQYF. CDR3 DNA sequence: TGTGCCAGCAGCTTAGCGTTAGCGGGGGTTGGAGATACGCAGTATTTT.

The chain carries TRBV19 and TRBJ1-1, with D possibly TRBD1 on 6 matching bases. The CDR3 loop spans 14 amino acids. The V end lost 10 bases, the J end lost 5 bases, and 20 bases lay between the germline ends. Germline V lookup: CDR1 LNHDA, CDR2 SQIVND (reference sequence). The chain's CDR3 is CATFAEGGRTEAFF. Here the CDR3 DNA reads TGTGCCACGTTTGCTGAGGGGGGTAGAACTGAAGCTTTCTTT.